The entry below describes one T cell receptor (beta chain). This sample stems from a study of T cell changes during pregnancy in multiple sclerosis. Trimming pared 0 bases from V and 6 bases from J, leaving 20 bases between. CDR1 and CDR2 (germline): MNHNS, SASEGT. The CDR3 loop spans 17 amino acids. The repertoire was sequenced with immunoSEQ multiplex PCR; TCRdb's copy has only in-frame clones and lacks some. The sample consists of about 69,000 clones, 90% to 95% of them appearing once. The specimen was CD4+ T cells from peripheral blood mononuclear cells, collected in the third trimester of pregnancy. The clonotype comes from a female donor in good health, enrolled as a control in a pregnancy study. This chain uses TRBV6-1 with TRBJ1-2; possible D gene TRBD1, 5 bases. The CDR3 loop is CASSEALFGRAMDGYTF. The CDR3 DNA is TGTGCCAGCAGTGAAGCTCTGTTCGGCAGGGCCATGGATGGCTACACCTTC.